The 6 T cell receptor beta chains in this list originate from one sample, sequenced in a study of control samples from healthy donors and cancer patients. Sequenced by immunoSEQ multiplex PCR; TCRdb stores in-frame clones only, minus some. Among 100,000 or so clones listed, about 89% were seen once. Specimen: blood. Receptors originate from a woman under 40 in good health.

V is TRBV7-8 and J is TRBJ1-5; 7 nucleotides match TRBD1. Trimming removed 3 bases from V and 5 bases from J; junction bases left unmatched: 7. CDR1 and CDR2 from the germline V gene are SGHVS and FQNEAQ. The CDR3 has 15 residues. The CDR3 is CASSFWTGGDQPQHF. CDR3 coding DNA: TGTGCCAGCAGCTTTTGGACAGGTGGAGATCAGCCCCAGCATTTT.

This chain connects TRBV7-2 to TRBJ1-2, with D perhaps matching TRBD1 (5 bases). The germline V gene encodes CDR1 SGHTA and CDR2 FQGNSA. The CDR3 extends over 13 amino acids. V lost 1 base and J lost 5, with 8 bases in between. The CDR3 region is CASSLGTSYGYTF. Here the CDR3 DNA reads TGTGCCAGCAGCTTAGGGACAAGTTATGGCTACACCTTC. The full variable domain, its missing parts supplied by reference TRBV7-2 and TRBJ1-2, is GAGVSQSPSNKVTEKGKDVELRCDPISGHTALYWYRQSLGQGLEFLIYFQGNSAPDKSGLPSDRFSAERTGGSVSTLTIQRTQQEDSAVYLCASSLGTSYGYTFGSGTRLTVV.

In this sample, this clone turned up once. This rearrangement joins TRBV11-2 to TRBJ2-3, with 13 bases aligning to TRBD2. V dropped 5 bases and J dropped 4; count of bases not matched to a gene: 6. The CDR3 totals 16 residues. Germline-derived CDR1 and CDR2 are SGHAT and FQNNGV. CDR3 residues: CASSVTSGGAPDTQYF. The DNA for the CDR3 is TGTGCCAGCAGCGTTACTAGCGGGGGGGCCCCAGATACGCAGTATTTT.

The chain joins TRBV10-1 to TRBJ2-1, with 7 bases aligning to TRBD1. Germline V gene data show CDR1 as WNHNN and CDR2 as SYGVQD (reference sequence). Trimming took 3 bases from V and 7 from J; bases not matched to a gene: 6. This CDR3 comprises 14 residues. CDR3 residues: CASSDHRGSNEQFF. The CDR3 DNA follows: TGCGCCAGCAGTGATCACAGGGGTAGTAATGAGCAGTTCTTC.

This chain links TRBV3-1 (or the pseudogene TRBV3-2) with TRBJ2-1, with D unclear. Per the germline V gene, CDR1 is LGHDT and CDR2 is YNNKEL (reference sequence). V gave up 2 bases and J gave up 2 bases, with 16 bases separating them. The CDR3 covers 17 residues. CDR3 sequence reads: CASSQITSTPPYNEQFF. As DNA, the CDR3 is TGTGCCAGCAGCCAAATCACGTCGACTCCCCCCTACAATGAGCAGTTCTTC.

The gene calls are TRBV29-1 and TRBJ1-3; D is undetermined. V was trimmed by 2 bases and J by 3 bases, leaving 8 bases between them. This CDR3 has 13 amino acids. The germline V gene has CDR1 SQVTM and CDR2 ANQGSEA. The CDR3 reads CSVEKYSGNTIYF. The CDR3 nucleotides read TGCAGCGTTGAAAAGTATAGTGGAAACACCATATATTTT.